This T cell receptor beta chain was sequenced for a study of regulatory T cells in long-lasting Graves disease. The sample's time point: newly diagnosed GD, antithyroid drugs for less than 3 months. RNA isolated from PBMCs was used to make the TCR library. Library construction for TCR beta used iRepertoire HTBI primers and Arm-PCR of CDR3 regions. TCRdb itself ran the multiplex PCR reads through MiXCR, one entry per CDR3 protein. The table includes about 620,000 distinct CDR3 sequences, less than 20% detected once. This clonotype has ten or more counts. These records were also assigned to another study, of T cells in Graves' hyperthyroidism and ophthalmopathy. From that study: Most thyroid clonotypes with frequency above 0.001 were detected in blood.

The TCR originated in a woman between 25 and 40 years old with Graves disease. Here the sequenced sample was peripheral blood mononuclear cells (PBMCs), taken at new diagnosis, from a patient treated with antithyroid drugs.

The CDR3 DNA reads as TGTGCCAGTAGTTTTGACAGCAGAAATTCACCCCTCCACTTT. Translated, it gives CASSFDSRNSPLHF. The chain recombines TRBV19 with TRBJ1-6; maybe TRBD1 (5 bases). There are 14 residues in the CDR3. Germline V gene lookup returns CDR1 LNHDA and CDR2 SQIVND (reference sequence). V shed 5 bases and J shed 7 bases, with 12 bases lying between them.